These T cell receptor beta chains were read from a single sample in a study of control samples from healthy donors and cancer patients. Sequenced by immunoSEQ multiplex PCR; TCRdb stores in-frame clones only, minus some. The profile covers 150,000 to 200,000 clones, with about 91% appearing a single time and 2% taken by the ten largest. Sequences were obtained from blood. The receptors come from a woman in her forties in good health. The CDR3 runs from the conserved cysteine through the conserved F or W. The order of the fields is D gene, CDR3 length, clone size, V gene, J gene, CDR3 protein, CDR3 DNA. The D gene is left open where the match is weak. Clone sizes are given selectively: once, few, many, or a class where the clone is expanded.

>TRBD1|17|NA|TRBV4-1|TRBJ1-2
CASSQDIFAGGAEGYTF
TGCGCCAGCAGCCAAGATATTTTTGCAGGGGGCGCAGAGGGCTACACCTTC
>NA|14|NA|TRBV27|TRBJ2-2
CASSYGTATGELFF
TGTGCCAGCAGTTACGGAACAGCGACCGGGGAGCTGTTTTTT
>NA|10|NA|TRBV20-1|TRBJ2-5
CSAGSSGQYF
TGCAGTGCTGGGTCCTCAGGCCAGTACTTC
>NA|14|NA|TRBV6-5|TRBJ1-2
CASSSSGTNYGYTF
TGTGCCAGCAGTTCATCCGGGACCAACTATGGCTACACCTTC
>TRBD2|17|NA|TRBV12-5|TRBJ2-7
CASGLQGLAGGPYEQYF
TGTGCTAGTGGTTTGCAGGGACTAGCGGGGGGACCCTACGAGCAGTACTTC
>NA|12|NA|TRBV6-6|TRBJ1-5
CASSYSDQPQHF
TGTGCCAGCAGTTACTCGGACCAGCCCCAGCATTTT
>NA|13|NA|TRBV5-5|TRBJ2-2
CASSLELPRELFF
TGTGCCAGCAGCTTGGAACTCCCAAGGGAGCTGTTTTTT
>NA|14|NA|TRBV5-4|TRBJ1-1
CASSGRPGNTEAFF
TGTGCCAGCAGTGGGCGGCCAGGTAACACTGAAGCTTTCTTT
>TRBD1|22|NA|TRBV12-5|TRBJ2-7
CASGLVQARTGQAERPPYEQYF
TGTGCTAGTGGTTTGGTACAAGCTAGGACAGGGCAAGCCGAACGACCACCCTACGAGCAGTACTTC
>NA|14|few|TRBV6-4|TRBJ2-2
CASSDGTNTGELFF
TGTGCCAGCAGTGACGGGACAAACACCGGGGAGCTGTTTTTT
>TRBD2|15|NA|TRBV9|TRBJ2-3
CASSATGDYTDTQYF
TGTGCCAGCAGCGCCACTGGGGACTACACAGATACGCAGTATTTT
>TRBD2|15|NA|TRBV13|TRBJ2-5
CASSFRDYIKETQYF
TGTGCCAGCAGCTTTAGGGACTATATAAAAGAGACCCAGTACTTC
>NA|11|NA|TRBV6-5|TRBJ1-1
CASLKGGFVVF
TGTGCCAGCCTGAAGGGAGGATTTGTGGTCTTT
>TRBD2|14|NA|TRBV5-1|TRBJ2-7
CASSFGGVLYEQYF
TGCGCCAGCAGCTTTGGGGGGGTTCTGTACGAGCAGTACTTC
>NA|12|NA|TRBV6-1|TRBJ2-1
CASSEHLGNRFF
TGTGCCAGCAGTGAACATTTGGGGAATCGGTTCTTC
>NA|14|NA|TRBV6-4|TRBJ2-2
CASSDRMNTGELFF
TGTGCCAGCAGTGACAGGATGAACACCGGGGAGCTGTTTTTT
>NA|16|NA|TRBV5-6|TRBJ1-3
CASSPWTGGTGNTIYF
TGTGCCAGCAGCCCCTGGACTGGGGGTACCGGAAACACCATATATTTT
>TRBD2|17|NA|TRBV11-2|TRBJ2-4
CASSFRATGGGKNIQYF
TGTGCCAGCAGCTTTAGGGCTACTGGGGGGGGAAAAAACATTCAGTACTTC
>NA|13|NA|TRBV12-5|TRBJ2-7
CASGFGESYEQYF
TGTGCTAGTGGTTTTGGGGAATCCTACGAGCAGTACTTC
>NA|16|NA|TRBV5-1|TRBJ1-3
CASSLASRGSGNTIYF
TGCGCCAGCAGCTTGGCCAGCAGGGGCTCTGGAAACACCATATATTTT
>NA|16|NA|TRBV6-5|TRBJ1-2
CASSYGPVPPANGYTF
TGTGCCAGCAGTTACGGGCCCGTCCCACCCGCCAATGGCTACACCTTC
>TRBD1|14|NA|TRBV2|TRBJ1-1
CASGDRGRNTEAFF
TGTGCCAGCGGTGACAGGGGAAGGAACACTGAAGCTTTCTTT
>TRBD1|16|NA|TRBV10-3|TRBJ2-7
CAISDSPPDRGHEQYF
TGTGCCATCAGTGACTCCCCCCCGGACAGGGGCCACGAGCAGTACTTC
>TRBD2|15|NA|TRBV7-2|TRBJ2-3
CASRFSGGATDTQYF
TGTGCCAGCAGATTTAGCGGGGGGGCCACAGATACGCAGTATTTT
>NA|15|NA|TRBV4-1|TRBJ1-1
CASSHWGGANTEAFF
TGCGCCAGCAGCCACTGGGGGGGGGCGAACACTGAAGCTTTCTTT
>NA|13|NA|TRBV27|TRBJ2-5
CASSTLTMKYQYF
TGTGCCAGCAGTACACTCACAATGAAGTACCAGTACTTC
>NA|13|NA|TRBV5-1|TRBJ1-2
CASSSTGSYGYTF
TGCGCCAGCAGCTCAACAGGGTCCTATGGCTACACCTTC
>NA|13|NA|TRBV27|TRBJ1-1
CASSLQGNTEAFF
TGTGCCAGCAGTTTACAGGGGAACACTGAAGCTTTCTTT
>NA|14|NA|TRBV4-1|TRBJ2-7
CASSRAQGYNEQYF
TGCGCCAGCAGCCGGGCCCAGGGGTACAACGAGCAGTACTTC
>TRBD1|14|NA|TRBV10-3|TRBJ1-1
CAISEVTGETEAFF
TGTGCCATCAGTGAGGTTACAGGGGAGACTGAAGCTTTCTTT
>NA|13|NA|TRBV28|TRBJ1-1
CASRITMNTEAFF
TGTGCCAGCAGAATCACTATGAACACTGAAGCTTTCTTT
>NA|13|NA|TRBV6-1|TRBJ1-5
CASSEALNQPQHF
TGTGCCAGCAGTGAGGCCCTCAATCAGCCCCAGCATTTT
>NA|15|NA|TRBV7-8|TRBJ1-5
CASSLERISNQPQHF
TGTGCCAGCAGCTTAGAACGGATCAGCAATCAGCCCCAGCATTTT
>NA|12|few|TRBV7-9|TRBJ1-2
CASSLSENGYTF
TGTGCCAGCAGCTTGTCGGAAAATGGCTACACCTTC
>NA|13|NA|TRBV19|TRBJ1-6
CASYPGHNSPLHF
TGTGCCAGTTATCCGGGACACAATTCACCCCTCCACTTT
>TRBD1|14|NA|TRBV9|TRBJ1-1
CASSPGDRVTEAFF
TGTGCCAGCAGCCCTGGGGACAGGGTCACTGAAGCTTTCTTT
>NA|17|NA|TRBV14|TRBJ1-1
CASSQETGTNMNTEAFF
TGTGCCAGCAGCCAAGAGACCGGGACTAACATGAACACTGAAGCTTTCTTT
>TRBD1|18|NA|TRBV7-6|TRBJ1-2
CASSLAGLQGARSYGYTF
TGTGCCAGCAGCTTAGCGGGGTTACAGGGGGCGCGCAGCTATGGCTACACCTTC
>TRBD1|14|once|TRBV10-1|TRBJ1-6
CASILTGGNSPLHF
TGCGCCAGCATCTTGACAGGGGGAAATTCACCCCTCCACTTT
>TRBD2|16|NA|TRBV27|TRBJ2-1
CASTTSAGESYNEQFF
TGTGCCAGCACTACCTCAGCGGGGGAGTCCTACAATGAGCAGTTCTTC
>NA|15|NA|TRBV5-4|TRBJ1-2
CASSLGTHDSYGYTF
TGTGCCAGCAGCTTGGGGACACACGACTCCTATGGCTACACCTTC
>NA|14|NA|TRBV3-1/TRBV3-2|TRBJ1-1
CASSQKGGSGEAFF
TGTGCCAGCAGCCAAAAGGGGGGGAGCGGAGAAGCTTTCTTT
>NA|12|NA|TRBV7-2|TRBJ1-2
CASSLGGYGYTF
TGTGCCAGCAGCCTCGGAGGCTATGGCTACACCTTC
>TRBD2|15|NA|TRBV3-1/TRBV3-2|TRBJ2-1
CASSTRGGWDNEQFF
TGTGCCAGCAGCACACGGGGGGGCTGGGACAATGAGCAGTTCTTC
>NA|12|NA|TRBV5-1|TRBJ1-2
CASSLDRHGYTF
TGCGCCAGCAGCTTGGATCGTCATGGCTACACCTTC